These T cell receptor beta chains were read from a single sample in a study of blood T cells in healthy people across ages. TCRdb ran MiXCR on the 5' RACE reads and lists one entry per CDR3 protein. The data show some 890,000 distinct CDR3 sequences, with about 29% seen just once and roughly 10% held by the top ten. These data also formed part of another study, on T cells of mothers and their children.

What was sequenced was blood. Receptor source: a woman aged 40 to 50 in good health. CDR3s include the opening cysteine and the closing phenylalanine or tryptophan. Fields, in order: CDR3 protein, CDR3 DNA, J gene, D gene, V gene, clone size. D genes are given only for firm matches. Rows give clone size only sometimes, using once, few, many, or a class for an expanded clone.

CDR3: CASSYGTSNYNEQFF
DNA: TGTGCCAGCAGTTACGGTACTAGTAACTACAATGAGCAGTTCTTC
J: TRBJ2-1
D: -
V: TRBV6-5
size: -

CDR3: CASSFNREYEQYF
DNA: TGTGCCAGCAGCTTTAATCGGGAATACGAGCAGTACTTC
J: TRBJ2-7
D: -
V: TRBV7-9
size: many

CDR3: CASSNFGGTNYGYTF
DNA: TGTGCCAGCAGCAATTTTGGGGGGACTAACTATGGCTACACCTTC
J: TRBJ1-2
D: -
V: TRBV7-9
size: -

CDR3: CASSLVVAGGPDTQYF
DNA: TGTGCCAGCAGCTTAGTGGTAGCGGGGGGGCCCGATACGCAGTATTTT
J: TRBJ2-3
D: TRBD2
V: TRBV11-2
size: -

CDR3: CASSVGEIPRHEQYF
DNA: TGCGCCAGCAGTGTCGGCGAAATCCCAAGGCACGAGCAGTACTTC
J: TRBJ2-7
D: -
V: TRBV10-1
size: -

CDR3: CASSKRYGGQTPYNEQFF
DNA: TGTGCCAGCAGTAAAAGATACGGGGGGCAGACACCTTACAATGAGCAGTTCTTC
J: TRBJ2-1
D: -
V: TRBV6-1
size: many

CDR3: CASSYSSDETQYF
DNA: TGTGCCAGCAGCTACTCATCGGACGAGACCCAGTACTTC
J: TRBJ2-5
D: -
V: TRBV6-2/TRBV6-3
size: -

CDR3: CASSEYGGTGNQPQHF
DNA: TGTGCCAGCAGTGAATATGGGGGAACCGGCAATCAGCCCCAGCATTTT
J: TRBJ1-5
D: -
V: TRBV6-1
size: few

CDR3: CASSDPTGDNTDTQYF
DNA: TGTGCCAGCAGCGACCCGACAGGGGATAACACAGATACGCAGTATTTT
J: TRBJ2-3
D: TRBD1
V: TRBV9
size: -

CDR3: CASSSDIGYGYTF
DNA: TGTGCCAGCAGTTCCGACATAGGCTATGGCTACACCTTC
J: TRBJ1-2
D: -
V: TRBV5-6
size: -

CDR3: CASSDYPGTGGTDTQYF
DNA: TGTGCCAGCAGTGATTACCCCGGGACAGGCGGCACAGATACGCAGTATTTT
J: TRBJ2-3
D: TRBD1
V: TRBV11-2
size: -

CDR3: CASSLLPRAGNTIYF
DNA: TGTGCCAGCAGTTTATTACCAAGAGCTGGAAACACCATATATTTT
J: TRBJ1-3
D: -
V: TRBV28
size: -

CDR3: CASSQEPSGGRYNDEQYF
DNA: TGTGCCAGCAGCCAGGAGCCGTCCGGGGGAAGATATAACGATGAGCAGTACTTC
J: TRBJ2-4
D: -
V: TRBV3-1
size: few

CDR3: CASSFYRTGDTDTQYF
DNA: TGTGCCAGCAGTTTTTACAGGACAGGGGACACAGATACGCAGTATTTT
J: TRBJ2-3
D: TRBD1
V: TRBV12-3/TRBV12-4
size: few

CDR3: CASSSGQGGSYGYTF
DNA: TGTGCCAGCAGCTCGGGACAGGGAGGTAGCTATGGCTACACCTTC
J: TRBJ1-2
D: TRBD1
V: TRBV7-2
size: many

CDR3: CASTQGGTYTQYF
DNA: TGCGCCAGCACCCAGGGGGGGACGTATACGCAGTATTTT
J: TRBJ2-3
D: -
V: TRBV5-1
size: many

CDR3: CAGKEGGTGTGELFF
DNA: TGTGCCGGCAAGGAAGGGGGCACGGGCACCGGGGAGCTGTTTTTT
J: TRBJ2-2
D: TRBD1
V: TRBV12-3/TRBV12-4
size: -

CDR3: CASGRENTGELFF
DNA: TGTGCCAGCGGCAGGGAGAACACCGGGGAGCTGTTTTTT
J: TRBJ2-2
D: -
V: TRBV9
size: -

CDR3: CASSSVSGDSYEQYF
DNA: TGTGCCAGCAGCTCCGTCAGCGGGGACTCCTACGAGCAGTACTTC
J: TRBJ2-7
D: TRBD2
V: TRBV27
size: many

CDR3: CASSPRRGEQYF
DNA: TGTGCCAGCAGCCCTCGAAGGGGCGAGCAGTACTTC
J: TRBJ2-7
D: -
V: TRBV5-5
size: -

CDR3: CASSAGPTGTAGNQPQHF
DNA: TGCGCCAGCAGCGCTGGGCCGACAGGGACAGCGGGCAATCAGCCCCAGCATTTT
J: TRBJ1-5
D: TRBD1
V: TRBV5-1
size: -

CDR3: CASSLPGAGGSYNEQYF
DNA: TGTGCCAGCAGTTTGCCGGGCGCGGGTGGATCCTACAATGAGCAGTACTTC
J: TRBJ2-7
D: -
V: TRBV12-3/TRBV12-4
size: -

CDR3: CASSMDSPGETQYF
DNA: TGTGCTAGCAGCATGGACAGCCCCGGCGAGACCCAGTACTTC
J: TRBJ2-5
D: -
V: TRBV7-7
size: few

CDR3: CSASGPGLAGQETQYF
DNA: TGCAGTGCTAGTGGTCCGGGACTAGCGGGACAAGAGACCCAGTACTTC
J: TRBJ2-5
D: TRBD2
V: TRBV20-1
size: once

CDR3: CASSQWGPPPTDEQFF
DNA: TGTGCCAGCAGCCAATGGGGCCCCCCGCCGACGGATGAGCAGTTCTTC
J: TRBJ2-1
D: -
V: TRBV3-1
size: -

CDR3: CSVERRARNYNEQFF
DNA: TGCAGCGTTGAAAGGCGGGCCAGGAACTACAATGAGCAGTTCTTC
J: TRBJ2-1
D: -
V: TRBV29-1
size: -